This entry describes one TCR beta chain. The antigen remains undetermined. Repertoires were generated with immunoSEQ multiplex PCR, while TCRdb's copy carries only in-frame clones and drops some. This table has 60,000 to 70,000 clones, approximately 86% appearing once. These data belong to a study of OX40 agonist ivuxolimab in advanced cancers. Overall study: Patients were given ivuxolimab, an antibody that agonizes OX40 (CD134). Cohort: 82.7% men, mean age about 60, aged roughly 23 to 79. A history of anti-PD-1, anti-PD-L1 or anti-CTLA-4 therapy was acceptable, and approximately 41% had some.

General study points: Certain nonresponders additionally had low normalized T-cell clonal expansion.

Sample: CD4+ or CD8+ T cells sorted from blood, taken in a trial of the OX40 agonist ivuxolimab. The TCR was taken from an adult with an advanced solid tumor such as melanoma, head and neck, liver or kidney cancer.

CDR3 amino acids: CASTFGERENNEQFF. CDR3 DNA: TGTGCCAGCACCTTTGGTGAGCGGGAGAACAATGAGCAGTTCTTC. This chain connects TRBV9 to TRBJ2-1, with 8 bases identical to TRBD2. CDR1 and CDR2 (germline): SGDLS, YYNGEE. V shed 6 bases and J 5 bases; nucleotides not matched to a gene: 10. The CDR3 length is 15 residues.